This T cell receptor beta chain appears in the sequencing data of a study of CD8+CD57+ T cells in acquired aplastic anemia. Study summary: DNA recovered from sorted CD4+ and CD8+ cells had a mean of approximately 3.4 ug.

This clonotype showed up many times. V was clipped by 1 base and J by 2 bases, with 14 bases between them. The germline V gene has CDR1 WSHSY and CDR2 SAAADI. This CDR3 is built from 16 residues. Researchers used genomic DNA as the template to profile TCR beta VDJ and CDR3. TCRdb re-called the reads with MiXCR, one entry per CDR3 protein. The sample lists a few hundred thousand distinct CDR3 sequences, around 60% occurring once. The sequence was obtained from a human donor in good health. The V gene is TRBV10-2, the J gene TRBJ1-2; D possibly corresponds to TRBD1 (5 bases). The sample was sorted CD4+, CD8+, or CD8+CD57+ T cells (not recorded which) from PBMCs. CDR3: CASSEYRDGGNYGYTF. As DNA, the CDR3 is TGCGCCAGCAGTGAGTATCGCGACGGGGGAAACTATGGCTACACCTTC.